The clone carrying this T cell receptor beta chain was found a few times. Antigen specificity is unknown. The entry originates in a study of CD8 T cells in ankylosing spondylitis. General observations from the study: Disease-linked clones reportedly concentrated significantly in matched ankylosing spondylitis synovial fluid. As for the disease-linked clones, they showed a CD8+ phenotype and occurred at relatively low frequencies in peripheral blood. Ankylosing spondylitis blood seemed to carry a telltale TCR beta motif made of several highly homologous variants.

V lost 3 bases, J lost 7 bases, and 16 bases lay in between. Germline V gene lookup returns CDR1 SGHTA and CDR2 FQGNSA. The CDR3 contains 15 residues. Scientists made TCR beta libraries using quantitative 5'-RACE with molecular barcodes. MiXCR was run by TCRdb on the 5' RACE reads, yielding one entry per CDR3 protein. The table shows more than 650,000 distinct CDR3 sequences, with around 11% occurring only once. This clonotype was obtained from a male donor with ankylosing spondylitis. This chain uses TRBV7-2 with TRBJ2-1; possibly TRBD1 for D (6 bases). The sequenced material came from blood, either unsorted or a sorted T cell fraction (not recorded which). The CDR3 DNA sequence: TGTGCCAGCAGCTTCGGGACCGCCACAGGGAATGAGCAGTTCTTC. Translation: CASSFGTATGNEQFF.